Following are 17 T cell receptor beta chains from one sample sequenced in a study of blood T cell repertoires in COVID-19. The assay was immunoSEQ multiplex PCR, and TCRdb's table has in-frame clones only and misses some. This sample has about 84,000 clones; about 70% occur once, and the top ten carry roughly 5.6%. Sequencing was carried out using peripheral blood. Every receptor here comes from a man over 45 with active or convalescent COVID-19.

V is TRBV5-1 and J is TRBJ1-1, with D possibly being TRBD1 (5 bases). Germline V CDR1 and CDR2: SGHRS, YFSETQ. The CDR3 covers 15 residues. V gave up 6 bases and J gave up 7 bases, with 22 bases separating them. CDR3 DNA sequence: TGCGCCAGCACCTTAGAAGCGGGACTCCGAGGTGAAGCTTTCTTT. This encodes CASTLEAGLRGEAFF.

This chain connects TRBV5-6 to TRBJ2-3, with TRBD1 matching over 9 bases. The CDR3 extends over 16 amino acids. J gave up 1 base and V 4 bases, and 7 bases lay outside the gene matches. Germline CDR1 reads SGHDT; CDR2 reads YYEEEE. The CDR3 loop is CASSLQGARGTDTQYF. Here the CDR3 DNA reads TGTGCCAGCAGCCTACAGGGGGCGCGAGGCACAGATACGCAGTATTTT.

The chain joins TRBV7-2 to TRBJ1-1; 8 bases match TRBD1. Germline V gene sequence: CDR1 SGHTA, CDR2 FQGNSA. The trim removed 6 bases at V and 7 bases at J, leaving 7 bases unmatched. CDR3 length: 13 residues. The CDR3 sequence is CASSPDRGGEAFF. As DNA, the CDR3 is TGTGCCAGCAGTCCCGACAGGGGAGGTGAAGCTTTCTTT.

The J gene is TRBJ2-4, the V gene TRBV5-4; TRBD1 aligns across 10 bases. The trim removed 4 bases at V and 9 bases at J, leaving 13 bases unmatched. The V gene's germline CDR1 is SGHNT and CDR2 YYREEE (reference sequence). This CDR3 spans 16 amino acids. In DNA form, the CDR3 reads TGTGCCAGCAGCGGAAACCATGGGACAGGGGCAATCATTCAGTACTTC. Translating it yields CASSGNHGTGAIIQYF. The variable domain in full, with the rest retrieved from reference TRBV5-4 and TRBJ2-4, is ETGVTQSPTHLIKTRGQQVTLRCSSQSGHNTVSWYQQALGQGPQFIFQYYREEENGRGNFPPRFSGLQFPNYSSELNVNALELDDSALYLCASSGNHGTGAIIQYFGAGTRLSVL.

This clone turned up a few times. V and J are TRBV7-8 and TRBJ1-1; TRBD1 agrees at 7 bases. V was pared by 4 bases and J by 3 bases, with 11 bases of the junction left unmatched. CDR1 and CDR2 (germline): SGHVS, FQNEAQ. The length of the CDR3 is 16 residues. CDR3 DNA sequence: TGTGCCAGCAGCTCAGGAGGGACAGAGATTCACACTGAAGCTTTCTTT. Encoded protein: CASSSGGTEIHTEAFF.

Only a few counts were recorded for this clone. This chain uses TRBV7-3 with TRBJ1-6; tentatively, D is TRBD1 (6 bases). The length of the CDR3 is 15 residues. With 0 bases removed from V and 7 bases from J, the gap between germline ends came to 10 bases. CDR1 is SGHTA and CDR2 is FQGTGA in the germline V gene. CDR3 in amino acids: CASSLTGGQNSPLHF. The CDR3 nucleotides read TGTGCCAGCAGCTTAACAGGGGGACAAAATTCACCCCTCCACTTT. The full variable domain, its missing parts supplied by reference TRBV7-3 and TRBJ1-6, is GAGVSQTPSNKVTEKGKYVELRCDPISGHTALYWYRQSLGQGPEFLIYFQGTGAADDSGLPNDRFFAVRPEGSVSTLKIQRTERGDSAVYLCASSLTGGQNSPLHFGNGTRLTVT.

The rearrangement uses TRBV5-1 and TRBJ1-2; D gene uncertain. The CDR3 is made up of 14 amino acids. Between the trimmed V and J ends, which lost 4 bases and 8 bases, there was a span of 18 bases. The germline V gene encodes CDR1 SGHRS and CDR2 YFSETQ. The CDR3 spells CASSPTAGSRGYTF. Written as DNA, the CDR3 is TGCGCCAGCAGCCCCACGGCGGGAAGTCGGGGCTACACCTTC.

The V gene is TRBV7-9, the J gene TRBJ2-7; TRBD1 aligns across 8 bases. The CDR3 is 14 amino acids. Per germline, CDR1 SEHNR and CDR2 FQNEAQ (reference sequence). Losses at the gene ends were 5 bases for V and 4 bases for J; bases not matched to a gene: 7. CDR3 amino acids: CASSPWDRSYEQYF. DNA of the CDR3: TGTGCCAGCAGCCCCTGGGACAGGTCTTACGAGCAGTACTTC. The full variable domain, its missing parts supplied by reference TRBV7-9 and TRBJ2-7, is DTGVSQNPRHKITKRGQNVTFRCDPISEHNRLYWYRQTLGQGPEFLTYFQNEAQLEKSRLLSDRFSAERPKGSFSTLEIQRTEQGDSAMYLCASSPWDRSYEQYFGPGTRLTVT.

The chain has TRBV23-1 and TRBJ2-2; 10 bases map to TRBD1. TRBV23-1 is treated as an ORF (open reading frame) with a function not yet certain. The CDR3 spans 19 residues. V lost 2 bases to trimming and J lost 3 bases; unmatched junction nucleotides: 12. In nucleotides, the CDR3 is TGCGCCAGCAGTCAACCGCCAGGGGGGGACAGGGGTGACACCGGGGAGCTGTTTTTT. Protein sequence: CASSQPPGGDRGDTGELFF.

The DNA of the CDR3 is TGTGCCAGCAGTTCCGGACAGGGGGTAGATGGCTACACCTTC. Its translation is CASSSGQGVDGYTF. The chain couples TRBV6-6 to TRBJ1-2; 10 positions match TRBD1. Germline V CDR1 and CDR2: MNHNY, SVGAGI (reference sequence). J gave up 6 bases and V 4 bases, and 5 bases lay outside the gene matches. The CDR3 extends over 14 amino acids.

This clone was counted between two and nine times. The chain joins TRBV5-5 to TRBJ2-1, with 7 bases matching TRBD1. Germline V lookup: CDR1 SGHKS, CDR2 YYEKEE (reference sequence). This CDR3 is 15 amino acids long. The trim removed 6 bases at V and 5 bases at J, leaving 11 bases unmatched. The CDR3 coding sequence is TGTGCCAGCACCAGGGAGACAGGGTCCCACAATGAGCAGTTCTTC. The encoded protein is CASTRETGSHNEQFF. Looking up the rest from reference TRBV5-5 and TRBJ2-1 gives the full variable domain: DAGVTQSPTHLIKTRGQQVTLRCSPISGHKSVSWYQQVLGQGPQFIFQYYEKEERGRGNFPDRFSARQFPNYSSELNVNALLLGDSALYLCASTRETGSHNEQFFGPGTRLTVL.

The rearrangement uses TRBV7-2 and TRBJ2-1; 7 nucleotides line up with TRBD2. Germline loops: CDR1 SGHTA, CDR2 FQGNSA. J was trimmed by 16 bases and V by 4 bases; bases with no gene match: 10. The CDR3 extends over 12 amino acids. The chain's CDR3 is CASSSTRGGFFF. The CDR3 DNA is TGTGCCAGCAGCTCCACCCGGGGAGGGTTTTTCTTC.

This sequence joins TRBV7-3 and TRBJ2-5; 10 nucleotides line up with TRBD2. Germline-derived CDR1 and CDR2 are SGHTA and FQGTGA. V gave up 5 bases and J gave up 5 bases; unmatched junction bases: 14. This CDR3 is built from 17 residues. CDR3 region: CASSPQMRTSGGETQYF. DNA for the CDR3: TGTGCCAGCAGCCCCCAAATGAGGACTAGCGGCGGGGAGACCCAGTACTTC.

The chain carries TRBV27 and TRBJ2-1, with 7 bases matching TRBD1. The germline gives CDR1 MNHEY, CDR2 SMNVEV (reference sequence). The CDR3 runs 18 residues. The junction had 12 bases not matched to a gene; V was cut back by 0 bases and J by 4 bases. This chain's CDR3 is CASSLSRTGSRYYNEQFF. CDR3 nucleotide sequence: TGTGCCAGCAGTTTATCCCGGACAGGTTCTCGGTATTACAATGAGCAGTTCTTC.

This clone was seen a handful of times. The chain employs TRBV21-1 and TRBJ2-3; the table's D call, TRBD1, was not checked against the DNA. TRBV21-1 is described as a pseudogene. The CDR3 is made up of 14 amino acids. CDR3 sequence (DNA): TGTGCCAGCAGTCACTCCCCCAGGGTAGATACGCAGTATTTT. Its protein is CASSHSPRVDTQYF.

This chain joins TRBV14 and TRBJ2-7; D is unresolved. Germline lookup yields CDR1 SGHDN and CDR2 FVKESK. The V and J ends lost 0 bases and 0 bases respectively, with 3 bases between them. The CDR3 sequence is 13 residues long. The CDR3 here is CASSQDLSYEQYF. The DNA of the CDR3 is TGTGCCAGCAGCCAAGATCTCTCCTACGAGCAGTACTTC.

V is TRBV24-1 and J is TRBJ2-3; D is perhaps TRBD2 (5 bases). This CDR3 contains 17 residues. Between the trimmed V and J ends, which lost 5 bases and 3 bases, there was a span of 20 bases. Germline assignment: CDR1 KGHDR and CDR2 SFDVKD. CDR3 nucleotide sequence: TGTGCCACCAGTGGTTTTCGGATGGCGGGTGCAACAGATACGCAGTATTTT. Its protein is CATSGFRMAGATDTQYF.